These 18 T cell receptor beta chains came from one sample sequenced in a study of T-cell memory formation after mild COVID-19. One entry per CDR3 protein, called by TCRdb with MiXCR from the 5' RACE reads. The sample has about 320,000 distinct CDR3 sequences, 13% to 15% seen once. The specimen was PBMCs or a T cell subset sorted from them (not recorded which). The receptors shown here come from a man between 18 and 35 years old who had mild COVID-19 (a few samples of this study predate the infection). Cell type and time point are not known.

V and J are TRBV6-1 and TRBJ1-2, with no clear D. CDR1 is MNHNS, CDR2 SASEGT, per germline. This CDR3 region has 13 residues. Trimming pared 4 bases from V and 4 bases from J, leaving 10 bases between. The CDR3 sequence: CASSAARSYGYTF. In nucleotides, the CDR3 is TGTGCCAGCAGTGCTGCCCGCAGCTATGGCTACACCTTC.

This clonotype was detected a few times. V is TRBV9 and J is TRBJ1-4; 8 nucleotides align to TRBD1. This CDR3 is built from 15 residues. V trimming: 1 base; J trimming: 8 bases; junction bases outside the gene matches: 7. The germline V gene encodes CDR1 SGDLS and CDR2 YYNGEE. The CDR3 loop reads CASSVNPTGVEKLFF. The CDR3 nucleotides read TGTGCCAGCAGCGTAAACCCGACAGGGGTAGAAAAACTGTTTTTT.

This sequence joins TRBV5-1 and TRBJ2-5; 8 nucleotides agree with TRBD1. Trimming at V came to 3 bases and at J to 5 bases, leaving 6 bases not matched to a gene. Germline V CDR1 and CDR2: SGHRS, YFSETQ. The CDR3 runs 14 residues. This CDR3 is CASSSLTGEETQYF. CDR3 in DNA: TGCGCCAGCAGCTCGCTGACAGGGGAGGAGACCCAGTACTTC.

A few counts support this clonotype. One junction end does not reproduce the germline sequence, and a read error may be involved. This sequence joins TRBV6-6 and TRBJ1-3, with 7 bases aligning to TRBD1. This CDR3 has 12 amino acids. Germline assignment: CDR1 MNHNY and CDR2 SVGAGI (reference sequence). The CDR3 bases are TGTGCCAGCAGTTCAGAGGACAGGCCGACCAGGTTT. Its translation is CASSSEDRPTRF.

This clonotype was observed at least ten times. CDR3 region: CASSPPGYGGQYF. The CDR3 nucleotides are TGTGCCAGCAGTCCCCCCGGCTACGGCGGGCAGTACTTC. The gene calls are TRBV27 and TRBJ2-7; no firm D call. CDR3 length: 13 residues. V lost 5 bases, J lost 9 bases, and 17 bases lay in between. CDR1 MNHEY and CDR2 SMNVEV come from the germline V gene (reference sequence).

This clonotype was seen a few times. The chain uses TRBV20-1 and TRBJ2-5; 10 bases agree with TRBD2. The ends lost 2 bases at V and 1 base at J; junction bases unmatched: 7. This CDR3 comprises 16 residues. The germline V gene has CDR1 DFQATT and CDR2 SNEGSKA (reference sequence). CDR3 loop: CSARLPGLALQETQYF. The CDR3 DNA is TGCAGTGCTAGACTACCGGGACTAGCGCTCCAAGAGACCCAGTACTTC.

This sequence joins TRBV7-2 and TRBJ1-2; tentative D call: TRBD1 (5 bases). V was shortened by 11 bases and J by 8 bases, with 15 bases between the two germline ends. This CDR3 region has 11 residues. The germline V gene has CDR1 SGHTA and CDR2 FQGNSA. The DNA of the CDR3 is TGTGCCTACAGCCGGGGGTGGGGCTACACCTTC. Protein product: CAYSRGWGYTF.

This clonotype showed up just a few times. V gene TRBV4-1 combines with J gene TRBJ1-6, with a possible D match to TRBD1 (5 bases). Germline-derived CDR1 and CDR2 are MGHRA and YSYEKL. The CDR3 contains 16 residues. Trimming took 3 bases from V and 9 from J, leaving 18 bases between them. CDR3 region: CASSHDLGGLTSPLHF. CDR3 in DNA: TGCGCCAGCAGCCACGACCTCGGGGGTCTAACTTCACCCCTCCACTTT.

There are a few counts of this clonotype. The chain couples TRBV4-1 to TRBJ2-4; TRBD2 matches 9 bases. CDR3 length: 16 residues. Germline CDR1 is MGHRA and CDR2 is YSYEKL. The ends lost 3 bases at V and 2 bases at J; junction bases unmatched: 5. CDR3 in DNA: TGCGCCAGCAGCCAGGTAGCGGGGGTCTCCAAAAACATTCAGTACTTC. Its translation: CASSQVAGVSKNIQYF.

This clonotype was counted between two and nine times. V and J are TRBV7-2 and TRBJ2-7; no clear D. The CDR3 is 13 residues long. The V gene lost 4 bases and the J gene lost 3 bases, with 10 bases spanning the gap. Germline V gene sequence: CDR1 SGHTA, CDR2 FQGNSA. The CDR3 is CASSSGGGYEQYF. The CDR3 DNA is TGTGCCAGCAGCTCCGGTGGTGGCTACGAGCAGTACTTC.

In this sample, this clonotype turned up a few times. CDR3 DNA: TGCAGTGCTAGAGCGGGAAACACCATATATTTT. Translated, it gives CSARAGNTIYF. This chain links TRBV20-1 with TRBJ1-3; D not resolved. The CDR3 totals 11 residues. CDR1 and CDR2 (germline): DFQATT, SNEGSKA (reference sequence). Trimming took off 1 base at V and 4 bases at J, with 2 bases between the two ends.

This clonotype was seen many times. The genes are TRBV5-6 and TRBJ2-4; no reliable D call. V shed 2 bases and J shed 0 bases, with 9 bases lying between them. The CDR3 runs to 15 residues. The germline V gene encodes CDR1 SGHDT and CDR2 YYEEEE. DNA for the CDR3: TGTGCCAGCAGCTTCCAGTATCTAGCCAAAAACATTCAGTACTTC. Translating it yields CASSFQYLAKNIQYF.

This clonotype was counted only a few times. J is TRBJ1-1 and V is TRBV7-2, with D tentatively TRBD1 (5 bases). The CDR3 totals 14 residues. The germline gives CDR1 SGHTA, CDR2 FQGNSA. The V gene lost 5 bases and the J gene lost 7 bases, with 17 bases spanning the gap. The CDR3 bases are TGTGCCAGCAGCAACGAACTCGGGGACCATGAAGCTTTCTTT. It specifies CASSNELGDHEAFF.

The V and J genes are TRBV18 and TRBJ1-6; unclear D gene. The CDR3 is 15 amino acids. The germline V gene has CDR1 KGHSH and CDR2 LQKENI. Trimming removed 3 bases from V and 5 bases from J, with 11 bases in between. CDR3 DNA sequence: TGTGCCAGCTCACCGGGCCAGGTCGATAATTCACCCCTCCACTTT. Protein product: CASSPGQVDNSPLHF.

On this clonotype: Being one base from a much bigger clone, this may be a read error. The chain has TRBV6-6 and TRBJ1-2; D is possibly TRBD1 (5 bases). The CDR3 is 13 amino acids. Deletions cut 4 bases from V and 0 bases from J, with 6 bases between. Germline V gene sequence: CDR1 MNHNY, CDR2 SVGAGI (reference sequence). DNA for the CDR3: TGTGCCAGCAGTTCGGGGGCTAACTATGGCTACACCTTC. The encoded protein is CASSSGANYGYTF.

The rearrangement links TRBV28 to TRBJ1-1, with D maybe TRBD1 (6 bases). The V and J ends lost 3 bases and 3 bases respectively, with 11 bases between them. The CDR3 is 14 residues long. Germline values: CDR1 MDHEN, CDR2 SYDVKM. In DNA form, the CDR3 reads TGTGCCAGCAGTTTCACAGGGCTGGACACTGAAGCTTTCTTT. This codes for CASSFTGLDTEAFF.

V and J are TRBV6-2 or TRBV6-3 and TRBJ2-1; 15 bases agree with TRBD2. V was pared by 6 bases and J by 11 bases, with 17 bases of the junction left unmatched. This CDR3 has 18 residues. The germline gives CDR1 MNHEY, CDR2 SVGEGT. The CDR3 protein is CASRHRRTSGGAGPQQFF. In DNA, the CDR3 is TGTGCCAGCAGACACCGCCGGACTAGCGGGGGGGCGGGGCCGCAGCAGTTCTTC.

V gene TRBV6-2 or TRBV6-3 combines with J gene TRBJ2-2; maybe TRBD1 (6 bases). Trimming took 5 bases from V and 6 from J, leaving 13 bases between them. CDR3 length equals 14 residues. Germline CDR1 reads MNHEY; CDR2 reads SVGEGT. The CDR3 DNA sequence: TGTGCCAGCAGTCCTAAGGGGGAATCCGGGGAGCTGTTTTTT. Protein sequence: CASSPKGESGELFF.